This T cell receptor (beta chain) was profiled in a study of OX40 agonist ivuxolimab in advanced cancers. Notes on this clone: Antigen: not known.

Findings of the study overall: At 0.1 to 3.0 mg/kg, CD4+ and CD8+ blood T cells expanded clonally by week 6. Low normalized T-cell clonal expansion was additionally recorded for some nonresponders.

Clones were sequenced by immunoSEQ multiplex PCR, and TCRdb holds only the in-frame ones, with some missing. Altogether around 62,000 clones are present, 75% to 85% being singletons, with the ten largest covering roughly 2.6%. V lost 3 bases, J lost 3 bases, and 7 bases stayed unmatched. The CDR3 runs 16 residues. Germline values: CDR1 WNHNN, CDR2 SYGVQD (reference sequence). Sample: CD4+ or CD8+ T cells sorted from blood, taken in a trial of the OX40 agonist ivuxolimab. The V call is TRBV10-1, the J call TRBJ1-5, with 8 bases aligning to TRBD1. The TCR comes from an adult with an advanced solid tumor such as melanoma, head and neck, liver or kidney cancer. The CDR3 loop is CASSDHRDRYNQPQHF. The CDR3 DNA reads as TGCGCCAGCAGTGATCACCGGGACAGGTACAATCAGCCCCAGCATTTT.